One sample yielded the 5 T cell receptor beta chains listed below, sequenced in a study of shared clonotypes between healthy human individuals. Assay: immunoSEQ multiplex PCR; the TCRdb copy retains only in-frame clones and omits some. The top ten clones hold 24% of a sample with roughly 890,000 clones, around 93% of them seen once. CD45RO-negative, CCR7-selected cells formed the naive CD8 fraction, which excluded terminally differentiated effector memory CD45RA+ cells. The sequenced sample consisted of naive CD8+ T cells sorted from blood. The receptors stem from a man aged 30 to 39 in good health.

The CDR3 protein is CSVLAGGGDEQFF. The CDR3 region has the DNA TGCAGCGTGCTAGCGGGAGGGGGGGATGAGCAGTTCTTC. The V call is TRBV29-1, the J call TRBJ2-1; 12 bases line up with TRBD2. Germline V lookup: CDR1 SQVTM, CDR2 ANQGSEA. V lost 6 bases and J lost 8; bases outside the gene matches: 5. This CDR3 is 13 amino acids long.

This chain links TRBV28 with TRBJ1-1; D ambiguous. V lost 4 bases and J lost 0, with 12 bases in between. The CDR3 has 15 residues. Germline lookup yields CDR1 MDHEN and CDR2 SYDVKM. CDR3 nucleotides: TGTGCCAGCAGTTCCCCCGCGGCGATGAACACTGAAGCTTTCTTT. Translating it yields CASSSPAAMNTEAFF.

The chain carries TRBV4-3 and TRBJ2-7, with TRBD1 matching over 7 bases. Germline-derived CDR1 and CDR2 are LGHNA and YSLEER. CDR3 length: 16 residues. Trimming at V came to 3 bases and at J to 2 bases, leaving 10 bases not matched to a gene. The CDR3, as DNA: TGCGCCAGCAGCCACGTCCGGGACAGTGATGCCTACGAGCAGTACTTC. Its protein product is CASSHVRDSDAYEQYF.

The genes are TRBV9 and TRBJ1-4, with 8 bases fitting TRBD1. The length of the CDR3 is 15 residues. Trimming at V came to 5 bases and at J to 4 bases, leaving 7 bases not matched to a gene. Germline V gives CDR1 SGDLS, CDR2 YYNGEE. The CDR3 is CASSSWDRYNEKLFF. DNA for the CDR3: TGTGCCAGCAGTAGTTGGGACAGGTATAATGAAAAACTGTTTTTT.

V usage is TRBV5-8 and J usage is TRBJ2-7, with TRBD1 identical over 9 bases. This CDR3 region has 15 residues. Losses at the gene ends were 8 bases for V and 6 bases for J; bases not matched to a gene: 15. CDR1 and CDR2 from the germline V gene are SGHTS and YDEGEE. CDR3 protein: CASKDPLTGGGEQYF. CDR3 in DNA: TGTGCCAGTAAAGACCCTCTCACAGGGGGCGGCGAGCAGTACTTC.